This is a list of T cell receptor beta chains from one sample in a study of T cell repertoires in cytomegalovirus infection. For these receptors, no antigen is known. TCRdb redid the calling of the reads with MiXCR, one entry per CDR3 protein. The sample comprises over 250,000 distinct CDR3 sequences, less than 25% of which are singletons, and about 21% rests with the top ten. Sequences were derived from cultured PBMCs, sampled from culture after CMV antigen stimulation. The receptors originated from a human donor in good health (CMV status not recorded). Some clones in this sample may be carry-over from other donors' samples. Each CDR3 is given with its conserved first and last residue. The D gene is left open where the match is weak. A row's size may be missing; if present it is once, few, many or a size class.

j_call,clone_size,v_call,d_call,cdr3_nt,cdr3_aa
TRBJ2-1,few,TRBV2,TRBD2,TGTGCCAGCAGTGAAGGGATAGCGGGGCTAAATGAGCAGTTCTTC,CASSEGIAGLNEQFF
TRBJ2-7,NA,TRBV27,NA,TGTGCCAGCAGCTTTACACTCCTATCCTACGAGCAGTACTTC,CASSFTLLSYEQYF
TRBJ2-3,NA,TRBV7-2,NA,TGTGCCAGCAGCTCGGGCGGGCACGGCACAGATACGCAGTATTTT,CASSSGGHGTDTQYF
TRBJ2-4,many,TRBV7-9,TRBD1,TGTGCCAGCAGCTTAGGCCGGGACAGGAAAAACATTCAGTACTTC,CASSLGRDRKNIQYF
TRBJ2-4,few,TRBV9,NA,TGTGCCAGCAGCGTAGAGGCAGGGGCAGGGATTCAGTACTTC,CASSVEAGAGIQYF
TRBJ2-2,NA,TRBV2,NA,TGTGCCAGCAGGGTTGGGGGGTCCCAAGCCGGGGAGCTGTTTTTT,CASRVGGSQAGELFF
TRBJ1-5,few,TRBV7-2,NA,TGTGCCAGCAGCCCTCCTTGGGGGCGAGGGAATCAGCCCCAGCATTTT,CASSPPWGRGNQPQHF
TRBJ2-1,few,TRBV7-8,TRBD1,TGTGCCAGCAGCTCGTTTCCACAGGGGGTACGGGGGCAGTTCTTC,CASSSFPQGVRGQFF
TRBJ2-5,few,TRBV11-2,NA,TGTGCCAGCGGCCCCTACCAAGAGACCCAGTACTTC,CASGPYQETQYF
TRBJ2-1,many,TRBV7-6,NA,TGTGCCAGCAGCTCCCGTTTGGGGGCCCAGATTGAGCAGTTCTTC,CASSSRLGAQIEQFF
TRBJ2-7,many,TRBV7-8,NA,TGTGCCAGCAGCTCAGCTGGAGCCTACGAGCAGTACTTC,CASSSAGAYEQYF
TRBJ1-5,many,TRBV7-8,TRBD1,TGTGCCAGCAGCTTATCCGCCGGGACAGGCAATCAGCCCCAGCATTTT,CASSLSAGTGNQPQHF
TRBJ2-6,few,TRBV27,NA,TGTGCCAGCAGTCCCTACGACCCTGGGGCCAACGTCCTGACTTTC,CASSPYDPGANVLTF
TRBJ1-2,NA,TRBV6-6,NA,TGTGCCAGCAGTCCTCAGGGGCAGGTCGGCTACACCTTC,CASSPQGQVGYTF
TRBJ2-1,few,TRBV4-1,NA,TGTGCCAGCAGCCCAGGGGAGTCAACCTCTTACAATGAGCAGTTCTTC,CASSPGESTSYNEQFF
TRBJ1-1,few,TRBV7-3,NA,TGTGCCAGCAGCCACGAGGGCGGGGAAGCTTTCTTT,CASSHEGGEAFF
TRBJ1-1,NA,TRBV7-2,TRBD1,TGTGCCAGCACCATGGGACAGTCGAACACTGAAGCTTTCTTT,CASTMGQSNTEAFF
TRBJ1-1,many,TRBV7-2,NA,TGTGCCAGCAGCTTCACAGAGGACACTGAAGCTTTCTTT,CASSFTEDTEAFF
TRBJ1-1,many,TRBV7-2,NA,TGTGCCAGCAGCCCATCTGGGAAGGGAAGAAGAGACACTGAAGCTTTCTTT,CASSPSGKGRRDTEAFF
TRBJ2-7,NA,TRBV6-2/TRBV6-3,TRBD1,TGTGCCAGCAGCGTTACAGGGGGAATGCGAACCTACGAGCAGTACTTC,CASSVTGGMRTYEQYF
TRBJ2-1,NA,TRBV19,NA,TGTGCCAGTAGTAATGGAGGACTGCACTACAATGAGCAGTTCTTC,CASSNGGLHYNEQFF
TRBJ1-5,few,TRBV19,TRBD1,TGTGCCAGTAGTGCCGGACAGGGTGACAATCAGCCCCAGCATTTT,CASSAGQGDNQPQHF
TRBJ2-1,once,TRBV9,TRBD2,TGTGCCAGCAGCCCCCATAGCGGGGGGAGCTCCTACAATGAGCAGTTCTTC,CASSPHSGGSSYNEQFF
TRBJ2-1,few,TRBV19,NA,TGTGCCAGTAGGCCCAGTCGGCGGCCCTACAATGAGCAGTTCTTC,CASRPSRRPYNEQFF
TRBJ2-7,NA,TRBV29-1,NA,TGCAGCGTTGCGCAAACGGGCGAGCAGTACTTC,CSVAQTGEQYF
TRBJ2-7,NA,TRBV19,TRBD1,TGTGCCAGTAGCCCAAGACAGGGGACGAACGAGCAGTACTTC,CASSPRQGTNEQYF
TRBJ1-1,many,TRBV19,NA,TGTGCCAGTAGTATAGATCTTGTGTCCTGGAACACTGAAGCTTTCTTT,CASSIDLVSWNTEAFF
TRBJ2-1,NA,TRBV29-1,TRBD2,TGCAGCGTTGCTCAAATTGCTAGCGGTCCCCACAATGAGCAGTTCTTC,CSVAQIASGPHNEQFF
TRBJ2-1,few,TRBV4-2,TRBD1,TGTGCCAGCAGCCAAGAGTTGAGCGGGACAGGGTTCCATGAGCAGTTCTTC,CASSQELSGTGFHEQFF
TRBJ1-2,NA,TRBV19,NA,TGTGCCAGTAGATCCGGGGCTGGCTACACCTTC,CASRSGAGYTF
TRBJ1-6,many,TRBV19,NA,TGTGCCAGTAGGCCGGCGGCGGACCTCTATAATTCACCCCTCCACTTT,CASRPAADLYNSPLHF
TRBJ1-1,NA,TRBV4-1,NA,TGCGCCAGCAGCCAGTTCGGCACTGAAGCTTTCTTT,CASSQFGTEAFF
TRBJ2-1,many,TRBV7-2,NA,TGTGCCAGCAACTTCAGGGGATCGGATGAGCAGTTCTTC,CASNFRGSDEQFF
TRBJ2-7,few,TRBV12-3/TRBV12-4,NA,TGTGCCAGCAGCCGGACTCTACCCTACGAGCAGTACTTC,CASSRTLPYEQYF
TRBJ1-1,NA,TRBV24-1,TRBD1,TGTGCCACCAGTGATTTCTGCTCCCGGGACAGGGGGCTCGACACTGAAGCTTTCTTT,CATSDFCSRDRGLDTEAFF
TRBJ2-1,NA,TRBV6-2/TRBV6-3,TRBD2,TGTGCCAGCAGCCCCAGCGGGAGGGCCGGATTCTTC,CASSPSGRAGFF
TRBJ1-2,many,TRBV7-2,TRBD1,TGTGCCAGCAGTCCCTCCCGGGACAGGGGGGATGGCTACACCTTC,CASSPSRDRGDGYTF
TRBJ1-1,NA,TRBV19,NA,TGTGCCAGTAGTACCTCATTGGGACAGAACACTGAAGCTTTCTTT,CASSTSLGQNTEAFF
TRBJ1-2,NA,TRBV18,NA,TGTGCCAGCTCACCATCAGTCGAAGGTACCTATGGCTACACCTTC,CASSPSVEGTYGYTF
TRBJ2-7,many,TRBV6-2/TRBV6-3,NA,TGTGCCAGCAGTTACGACAGTACCGGACACGAGCAGTACTTC,CASSYDSTGHEQYF
TRBJ1-6,NA,TRBV28,NA,TGTGCCAGCAGGCCCCGAGGAAGCTCCTATAATTCACCCCTCCACTTT,CASRPRGSSYNSPLHF
TRBJ1-5,few,TRBV20-1,TRBD1,TGCAGTGCTCGTCAACAGGGGGCCTCGAGTAATCAGCCCCAGCATTTT,CSARQQGASSNQPQHF
TRBJ2-1,few,TRBV12-3/TRBV12-4,NA,TGTGCCAGCAGTTTAACGGGGTTTGGGGAGCAGTTCTTC,CASSLTGFGEQFF
TRBJ1-1,many,TRBV7-9,NA,TGTGCCAGCAGCTTATTTAGCACTGAAGCTTTCTTT,CASSLFSTEAFF
TRBJ1-2,NA,TRBV12-5,NA,TGTGCTAGTGGTTCGAACAGGGTAGACAGCTATGGCTACACCTTC,CASGSNRVDSYGYTF